The 20 T cell receptor beta chains below come from one sample, sequenced in a study of blood T cells in healthy people across ages. The authors ran a second PCR of roughly 6 to 12 cycles using a sample-barcoded 5' primer and a J-beta primer mix. Using its own MiXCR run on the 5' RACE reads, TCRdb lists one record per CDR3 protein. The sample records about 510,000 distinct CDR3 sequences, around 27% being singletons. This same sample was also taken into another study, of T cells of mothers and their children.

The sequenced sample consisted of blood. Receptors originate from a boy between 2 and 10 years old in good health.

The V gene is TRBV20-1, the J gene TRBJ2-7; D gene ambiguous. Trimming removed 8 bases at V and 4 bases at J, with 15 bases between. The CDR3 totals 12 residues. Germline V lookup: CDR1 DFQATT, CDR2 SNEGSKA (reference sequence). The CDR3 loop is CSPPKSPYEQYF. DNA of the CDR3: TGCAGTCCCCCAAAGTCCCCATACGAGCAGTACTTC.

This clonotype was detected a few times. The chain has TRBV27 and TRBJ1-4, with D perhaps matching TRBD1 (5 bases). V lost 7 bases and J lost 3, with 15 bases in between. Germline V CDR1 and CDR2: MNHEY, SMNVEV (reference sequence). The CDR3 has 15 amino acids. DNA for the CDR3: TGTGCCAGCAAACCTCGGGTAGGGGCTAATGAAAAACTGTTTTTT. Translated, it gives CASKPRVGANEKLFF.

This clonotype occurred once. The chain carries TRBV11-1 and TRBJ1-1; 8 bases are shared with TRBD1. Losses at the gene ends were 4 bases for V and 7 bases for J; bases not matched to a gene: 2. In germline, CDR1 is SGHAT, CDR2 FQDESV (reference sequence). The CDR3 runs to 12 residues. CDR3 DNA sequence: TGTGCCAGCAGCTCGGGACAGGTTGAAGCTTTCTTT. This codes for CASSSGQVEAFF.

The chain employs TRBV12-3 or TRBV12-4 and TRBJ1-3; D perhaps matches TRBD1 (6 bases). The CDR3 is 14 amino acids. Trimming cost V 3 bases and J 2 bases, with 8 bases left between them. CDR3 DNA: TGTGCCAGCAGTTTTTCAGGGGCTGGAAACACCATATATTTT. It encodes CASSFSGAGNTIYF.

This clonotype was seen only a few times. The chain is built from TRBV7-8 and TRBJ2-7; possible D gene TRBD1, 6 bases. CDR1 SGHVS and CDR2 FQNEAQ come from the germline V gene. With 5 bases removed from V and 2 bases from J, the gap between germline ends came to 25 bases. CDR3 length: 18 residues. The CDR3 DNA is TGTGCCAGCAGCCCGAACAGGGTACCGAACAGGTCCCCCTACGAGCAGTACTTC. Translation: CASSPNRVPNRSPYEQYF.

This clonotype turned up a few times. This chain links TRBV12-3 or TRBV12-4 with TRBJ1-3, with 12 nucleotides matching TRBD1. CDR3 length equals 16 residues. The trim removed 6 bases at V and 7 bases at J, leaving 10 bases unmatched. In DNA, the CDR3 is TGTGCCAGCAGGCCACGCCCGGGACAGGGGGCCAACACCATATATTTT. It yields the protein CASRPRPGQGANTIYF.

V gene TRBV12-3 or TRBV12-4 combines with J gene TRBJ2-4, with TRBD2 matching 8 bases. This CDR3 has 16 amino acids. V was clipped by 6 bases and J by 8 bases; unmatched bases: 15. CDR3 sequence: CASSPGRGGPGDIQYF. The CDR3 coding sequence is TGTGCCAGCAGCCCCGGACGGGGGGGCCCCGGGGACATTCAGTACTTC.

The sample holds one count of this clonotype. The CDR3 reads CASSQAGEEGYTF. CDR3 DNA: TGCGCCAGCAGCCAAGCGGGGGAGGAAGGCTACACCTTC. J is TRBJ1-2 and V is TRBV4-3; weak D call: TRBD1 (5 bases). Trimming pared 1 base from V and 8 bases from J, leaving 11 bases between. This CDR3 comprises 13 residues. CDR1 and CDR2 (germline): LGHNA, YSLEER.

The chain links TRBV12-3 or TRBV12-4 to TRBJ1-1; a weak D match, TRBD1 (6 bases). V was trimmed by 5 bases and J by 11 bases, leaving 21 bases between them. The CDR3 covers 14 residues. CDR3 residues: CASSQWGARSTAFF. The CDR3 region has the DNA TGTGCCAGCAGTCAGTGGGGGGCGCGTTCGACGGCTTTCTTT.

The genes are TRBV7-3 and TRBJ2-5; no clear D. The DNA end is a closer match to TRBJ2-1, so the J assignment may be wrong. Germline lookup yields CDR1 SGHTA and CDR2 FQGTGA. The CDR3 totals 13 residues. In DNA, the CDR3 is TGTGCCAGCAGCTTAGGGCACGGTAATGAGCAGTTCTTC. Translating gives CASSLGHGNEQFF.

Here the CDR3 reads CASRTDRANYGYTF. In nucleotides, the CDR3 is TGCGCCAGCAGGACGGACAGGGCTAACTATGGCTACACCTTC. The rearrangement joins TRBV5-1 to TRBJ1-2; 8 bases are shared with TRBD1. CDR1 is SGHRS and CDR2 is YFSETQ in the germline V gene. CDR3 length equals 14 residues. The junction had 3 bases not matched to a gene; V was cut back by 5 bases and J by 0 bases.

The gene calls are TRBV19 and TRBJ2-3, with a possible D match to TRBD2 (5 bases). This CDR3 contains 17 residues. The V end was cut by 5 bases, the J end by 3 bases, with 21 bases between. CDR1 is LNHDA and CDR2 is SQIVND in the germline V gene (reference sequence). CDR3 sequence reads: CASSSRALPGLTDTQYF. DNA for the CDR3: TGTGCCAGTAGTTCCCGGGCCCTTCCGGGGTTGACAGATACGCAGTATTTT.

The rearrangement joins TRBV5-5 to TRBJ2-2; 8 positions match TRBD1. CDR1 and CDR2 from the germline V gene are SGHKS and YYEKEE (reference sequence). The CDR3 has 15 residues. Trimming cost V 3 bases and J 1 base; bases outside gene matches: 2. CDR3 nucleotide sequence: TGTGCCAGCAGCTGGACAGGGATGAACACCGGGGAGCTGTTTTTT. It yields the protein CASSWTGMNTGELFF. The full variable domain, rest sourced from reference TRBV5-5 and TRBJ2-2, is DAGVTQSPTHLIKTRGQQVTLRCSPISGHKSVSWYQQVLGQGPQFIFQYYEKEERGRGNFPDRFSARQFPNYSSELNVNALLLGDSALYLCASSWTGMNTGELFFGEGSRLTVL.

The rearrangement joins TRBV4-1 to TRBJ2-1; D is perhaps TRBD1 (7 bases). The J call is uncertain, as TRBJ2-5 better fits the DNA end. Per the germline V gene, CDR1 is MGHRA and CDR2 is YSYEKL. The CDR3 has 15 amino acids. This CDR3 is CASSQGRGREETQYF. CDR3 in DNA: TGCGCCAGCAGCCAAGGGAGGGGGCGCGAGGAGACCCAGTACTTC.

The V gene is TRBV9, the J gene TRBJ2-3; TRBD2 might be the D (5 bases). The CDR3 is 14 amino acids. V lost 0 bases, J lost 11 bases, and 16 bases lay in between. CDR1 and CDR2 from the germline V gene are SGDLS and YYNGEE. The CDR3 here is CASSVVVDSALQYF. As DNA, the CDR3 is TGTGCCAGCAGCGTAGTAGTGGACTCTGCGTTGCAGTATTTT.

This clonotype was recorded once. The rearrangement uses TRBV14 and TRBJ2-3; D uncertain. CDR1 SGHDN and CDR2 FVKESK come from the germline V gene. This CDR3 is built from 15 residues. The germline V and J ends were trimmed by 1 base and 8 bases, with 16 bases remaining between them. CDR3 sequence reads: CASSQGEHGGFTQYF. CDR3 nucleotide sequence: TGTGCCAGCAGCCAAGGGGAACACGGCGGATTTACGCAGTATTTT. The complete variable domain, with remaining parts taken from reference TRBV14 and TRBJ2-3, reads EAGVTQFPSHSVIEKGQTVTLRCDPISGHDNLYWYRRVMGKEIKFLLHFVKESKQDESGMPNNRFLAERTGGTYSTLKVQPAELEDSGVYFCASSQGEHGGFTQYFGPGTRLTVL.

This clonotype was counted a few times. The CDR3 sequence is CASSPGLAGGPGEQYF. CDR3 bases: TGTGCCAGCAGCCCAGGACTAGCGGGAGGGCCGGGGGAGCAGTACTTC. V gene TRBV12-3 or TRBV12-4 combines with J gene TRBJ2-5, with TRBD2 identical over 15 bases. Germline trimming cut 6 bases from V and 11 bases from J; bases unmatched to any gene: 13. The CDR3 covers 16 residues.

The V gene is TRBV10-3, the J gene TRBJ2-5; 8 nucleotides agree with TRBD1. The J call may not be correct, given that the DNA end is closer to TRBJ2-7. Looked up from germline, CDR1 is ENHRY and CDR2 is SYGVKD. The CDR3 totals 16 residues. CDR3 protein: CAISESRTGSDNEQYF. DNA for the CDR3: TGTGCCATCAGTGAGTCAAGGACAGGGAGCGATAACGAGCAGTACTTC.

The chain has TRBV7-2 and TRBJ2-5; 9 nucleotides match TRBD1. The DNA end is a closer match to TRBJ2-7, so the J assignment may be wrong. The germline gives CDR1 SGHTA, CDR2 FQGNSA. The CDR3 runs to 15 residues. CDR3 bases: TGTGCCAGCAGCCGGGACAGGGTAGGGACCTACGAGCAGTACTTC. As protein: CASSRDRVGTYEQYF.

This clonotype has only a few counts. The chain is built from TRBV2 and TRBJ2-7; TRBD2 matches at 8 bases. In germline, CDR1 is SNHLY, CDR2 FYNNEI. Germline trimming cut 1 base from V and 7 bases from J; bases unmatched to any gene: 0. The CDR3 extends over 12 amino acids. The CDR3 sequence is CASSEVAGEQYF. The DNA for the CDR3 is TGTGCCAGCAGTGAAGTAGCGGGGGAGCAGTACTTC. The full variable domain, with the rest looked up from reference TRBV2 and TRBJ2-7, is EPEVTQTPSHQVTQMGQEVILRCVPISNHLYFYWYRQILGQKVEFLVSFYNNEISEKSEIFDDQFSVERPDGSNFTLKIRSTKLEDSAMYFCASSEVAGEQYFGPGTRLTVT.